The clone carrying this T cell receptor (beta chain) was counted at least ten times. Antigen: not known. This record belongs to a study of T cells after yellow fever vaccination. TCRdb redid the calling of the 5' RACE reads with MiXCR, one entry per CDR3 protein. The table includes hundreds of thousands of distinct CDR3 sequences, under 14% detected once. The study's findings and limits: Sorted repertoires could include abundant contaminating clonotypes from bulk cells.

The CDR3 consists of 17 residues. The ends were cut back, 0 bases at V and 1 base at J, with 14 bases in the middle. Germline CDR1 is SGHRS and CDR2 is YFSETQ. The specimen was PBMCs, collected on the day of the first yellow fever vaccination. The sequence came from a man aged 18 to 30 who received the YFV17D yellow fever vaccine. The chain combines TRBV5-1 with TRBJ1-3; D may be TRBD1 (6 bases). CDR3 residues: CASSLGLGGASGNTIYF. The CDR3 DNA is TGCGCCAGCAGCTTGGGCCTGGGGGGGGCTTCTGGAAACACCATATATTTT.